This T cell receptor (beta chain) was documented in a study of identical twins. This clonotype was observed at least ten times. What it binds is unknown. Study conclusions and caveats: Researchers caution that invariant MAIT and iNKT cells could partly confound zero-insertion analyses.

Germline-derived CDR1 and CDR2 are SGHRS and YFSETQ. Germline trimming cut 1 base from V and 2 bases from J; bases unmatched to any gene: 3. The CDR3 runs to 14 residues. TCRdb re-called the 5' RACE reads through MiXCR, storing one row per CDR3 protein. The profile covers roughly 630,000 distinct CDR3 sequences, with just over 7% appearing a single time and 1.5% to 2% taken by the ten largest. This sample was shared with a second study, whose subject was yellow fever vaccine responses in identical twins.

This TCR came from a woman between 18 and 29 years old in good health. J is TRBJ2-7 and V is TRBV5-1; 7 positions agree with TRBD2. The material sequenced was PBMCs. Here the CDR3 reads CASSLPGGAYEQYF. CDR3 nucleotide sequence: TGCGCCAGCAGCTTGCCTGGGGGGGCCTACGAGCAGTACTTC.